The T cell receptor beta chain described here comes from a study of cytomegalovirus exposure and HLA in healthy donors. Overall study context: Some 80 million unique TCRs from HLA-typed donors were held in an early data release. General study points: TCR association rates varied by HLA locus in a later analysis, with DRB1 highest and HLA-C lowest.

Per germline, CDR1 SGHDT and CDR2 YYEEEE. The V and J ends lost 5 bases and 6 bases respectively, with 15 bases between them. The CDR3 totals 14 residues. The study ran its PCR with 60 Vbeta and 13 Jbeta primers. In the source study's methods: There were some 87 million unique TCR beta chains by a later count, and around 10 million of them were shared. Using immunoSEQ multiplex PCR, the repertoire was profiled, and TCRdb retains in-frame clones only, with some absent. V, J and clone size derive from that table, while D and trimming were established from the DNA sequence. The sample lists some 87,000 clones, roughly 58% occurring once. This clone has a single count. Its antigen remains unidentified. Other DNA sequences in the same sample also yield this CDR3.

V usage is TRBV5-6 and J usage is TRBJ1-5; possibly TRBD1 for D (5 bases). Sequenced input: PBMCs. This TCR was recovered from a woman younger than 45 in good health and CMV-seropositive. CDR3 in DNA: TGTGCCAGCAGACAGCAGGGAAAAGGTCAGCCCCAGCATTTT. As protein: CASRQQGKGQPQHF.